This TCR beta chain was found in a study of response to subunit inactivated influenza vaccine. Comment on this clonotype: Its specificity is unknown.

TCRdb re-called the RT-PCR reads through MiXCR, storing one row per CDR3 protein. The table includes around 300,000 distinct CDR3 sequences, approximately 21% detected once. This CDR3 comprises 18 residues. CDR1 and CDR2 (germline): SGHRS, YFSETQ. The germline V and J ends were trimmed by 0 bases and 0 bases, with 13 bases remaining between them. Study-level findings and limits: After each seasonal influenza vaccination, few new T cells are recruited, the authors suggested.

The TCR comes from a man in his fifties or sixties who received an inactivated influenza vaccine. The sample consisted of PBMCs from blood, taken about 20 months after vaccination. This chain joins TRBV5-1 and TRBJ1-6, with D unresolved. The CDR3 region has the DNA TGCGCCAGCAGCTTGGCCGGTCTGGTTCGCTCCTATAATTCACCCCTCCACTTT. Translating gives CASSLAGLVRSYNSPLHF.